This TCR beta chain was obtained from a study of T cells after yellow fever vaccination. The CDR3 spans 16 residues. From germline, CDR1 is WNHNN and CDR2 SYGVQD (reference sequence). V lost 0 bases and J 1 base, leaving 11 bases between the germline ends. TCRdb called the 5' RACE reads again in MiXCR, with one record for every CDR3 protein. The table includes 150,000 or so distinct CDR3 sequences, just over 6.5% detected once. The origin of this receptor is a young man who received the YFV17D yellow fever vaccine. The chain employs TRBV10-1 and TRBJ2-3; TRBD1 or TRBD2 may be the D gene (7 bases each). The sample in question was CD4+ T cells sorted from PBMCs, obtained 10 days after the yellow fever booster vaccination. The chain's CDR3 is CASSESSGTGTDTQYF. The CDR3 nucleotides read TGCGCCAGCAGTGAGTCGAGCGGGACAGGCACAGATACGCAGTATTTT.